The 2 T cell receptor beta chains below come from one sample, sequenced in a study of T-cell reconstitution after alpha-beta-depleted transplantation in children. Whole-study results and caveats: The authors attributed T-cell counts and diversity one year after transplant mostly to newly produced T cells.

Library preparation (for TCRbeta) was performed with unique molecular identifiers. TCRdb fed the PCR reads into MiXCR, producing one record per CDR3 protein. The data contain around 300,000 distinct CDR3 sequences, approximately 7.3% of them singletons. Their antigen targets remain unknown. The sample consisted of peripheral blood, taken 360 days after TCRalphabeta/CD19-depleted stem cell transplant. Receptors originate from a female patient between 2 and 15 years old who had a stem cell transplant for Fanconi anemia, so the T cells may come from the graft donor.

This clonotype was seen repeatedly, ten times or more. The DNA of the CDR3 is TGTGCCAGCCGGGCTCCGTACGAGCAGTACTTC. It translates to CASRAPYEQYF. The chain combines TRBV2 with TRBJ2-7, with D unclear. CDR3 length: 11 residues. Germline CDR1 SNHLY, CDR2 FYNNEI. Trimming shortened V by 8 bases and J by 4 bases, and 9 bases separated the two germline ends.

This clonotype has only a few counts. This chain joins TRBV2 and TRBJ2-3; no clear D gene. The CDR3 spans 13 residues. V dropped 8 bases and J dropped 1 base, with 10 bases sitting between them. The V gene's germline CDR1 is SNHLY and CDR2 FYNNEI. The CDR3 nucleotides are TGTGCCAGCGCCCCCCTGGGCACAGATACGCAGTATTTT. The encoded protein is CASAPLGTDTQYF.